This record looks at one T cell receptor (beta chain) sequence and its context. Its antigen is not identified. UMI-labeled TRB cDNA libraries were prepared by 5' RACE. TCRdb reprocessed the 5' RACE reads, keeping one entry per CDR3 protein, no DNA. The sample has approximately 120,000 distinct CDR3 sequences. The germline gives CDR1 SGHRS, CDR2 YFSETQ. This CDR3 has 18 amino acids. The study sorted every CD8+ T cell subset in triplicate at hundreds of thousands of cells each. The data originate from a study of CXCR3-negative and CXCR3-positive naive CD8 T cells. The study, taken as a whole, reports: TRBV-TRBJ usage matched between naive CXCR3-negative and CXCR3-positive cells but not between memory cells. Naive cells positive for CXCR3 carried more hydrophobic TRB CDR3s than CXCR3-negative ones.

This rearrangement joins TRBV5-1 to TRBJ2-6. Sequenced sample: naive CXCR3+ CD8+ T cells from blood. Subset: CD45RO-CCR7+CD27+CD95- naive CD8+ T cells expressing CXCR3 (TNR3+). The clonotype originates from a human donor in good health. Some clones in this sample may be carry-over from other donors' samples. The CDR3 is CASSLVATRDSGANVLTF.